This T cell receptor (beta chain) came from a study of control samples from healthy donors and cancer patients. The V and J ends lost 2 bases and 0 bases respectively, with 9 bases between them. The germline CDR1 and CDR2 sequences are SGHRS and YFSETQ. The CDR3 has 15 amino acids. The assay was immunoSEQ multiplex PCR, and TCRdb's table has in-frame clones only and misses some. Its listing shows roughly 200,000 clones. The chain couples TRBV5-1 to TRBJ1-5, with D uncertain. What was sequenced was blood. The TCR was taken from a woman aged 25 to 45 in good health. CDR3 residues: CASSLTGNSNQPQHF. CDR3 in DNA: TGCGCCAGCAGCTTAACCGGGAATAGCAATCAGCCCCAGCATTTT.